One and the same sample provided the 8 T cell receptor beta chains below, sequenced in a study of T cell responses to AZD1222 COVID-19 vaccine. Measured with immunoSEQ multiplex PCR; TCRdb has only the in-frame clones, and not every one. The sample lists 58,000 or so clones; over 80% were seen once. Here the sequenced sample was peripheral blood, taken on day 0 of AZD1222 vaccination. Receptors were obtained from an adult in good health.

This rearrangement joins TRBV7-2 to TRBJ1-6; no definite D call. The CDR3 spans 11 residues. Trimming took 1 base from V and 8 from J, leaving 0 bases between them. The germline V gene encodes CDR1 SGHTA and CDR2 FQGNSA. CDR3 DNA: TGTGCCAGCAGCTTAGATTCACCCCTCCACTTT. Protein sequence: CASSLDSPLHF.

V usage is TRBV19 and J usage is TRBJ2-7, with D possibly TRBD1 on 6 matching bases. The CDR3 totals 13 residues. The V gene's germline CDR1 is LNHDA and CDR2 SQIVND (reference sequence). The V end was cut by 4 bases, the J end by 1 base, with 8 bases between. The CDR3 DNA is TGTGCCAGTAGTAAGGGACAATCCTACGAGCAGTACTTC. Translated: CASSKGQSYEQYF.

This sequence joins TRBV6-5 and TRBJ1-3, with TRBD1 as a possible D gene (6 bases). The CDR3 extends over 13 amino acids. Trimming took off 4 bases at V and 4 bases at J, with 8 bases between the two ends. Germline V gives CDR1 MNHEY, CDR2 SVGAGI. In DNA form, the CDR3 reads TGTGCCAGCAGTTCAGGGGAGGGAAACACCATATATTTT. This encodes CASSSGEGNTIYF.

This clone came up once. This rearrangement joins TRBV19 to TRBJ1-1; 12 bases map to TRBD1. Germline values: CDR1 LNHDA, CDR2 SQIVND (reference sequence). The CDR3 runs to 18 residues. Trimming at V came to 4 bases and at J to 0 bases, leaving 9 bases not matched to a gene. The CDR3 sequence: CASSTDRDRGLLNTEAFF. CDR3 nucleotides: TGTGCCAGTAGTACCGACCGGGACAGGGGGCTTCTGAACACTGAAGCTTTCTTT.

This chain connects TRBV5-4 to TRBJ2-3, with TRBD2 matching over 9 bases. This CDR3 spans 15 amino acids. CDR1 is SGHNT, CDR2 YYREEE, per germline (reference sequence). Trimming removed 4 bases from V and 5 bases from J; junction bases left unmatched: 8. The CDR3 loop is CASSPRGGQEDTQYF. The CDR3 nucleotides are TGTGCCAGCAGCCCGCGGGGGGGCCAGGAAGATACGCAGTATTTT.

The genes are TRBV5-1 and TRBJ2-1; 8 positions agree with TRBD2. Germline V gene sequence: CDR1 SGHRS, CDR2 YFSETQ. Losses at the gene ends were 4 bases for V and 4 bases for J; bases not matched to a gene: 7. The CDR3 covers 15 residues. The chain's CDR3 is CASSQTSVPYNEQFF. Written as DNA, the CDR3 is TGCGCCAGCAGCCAGACTAGCGTGCCGTACAATGAGCAGTTCTTC.

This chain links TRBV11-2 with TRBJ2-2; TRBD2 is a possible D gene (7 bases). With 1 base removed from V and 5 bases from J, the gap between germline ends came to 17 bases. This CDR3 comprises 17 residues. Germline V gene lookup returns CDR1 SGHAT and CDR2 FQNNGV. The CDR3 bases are TGTGCCAGCAGCTTAGGATTCGGGGGGCTAAAGACCGGGGAGCTGTTTTTT. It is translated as CASSLGFGGLKTGELFF.

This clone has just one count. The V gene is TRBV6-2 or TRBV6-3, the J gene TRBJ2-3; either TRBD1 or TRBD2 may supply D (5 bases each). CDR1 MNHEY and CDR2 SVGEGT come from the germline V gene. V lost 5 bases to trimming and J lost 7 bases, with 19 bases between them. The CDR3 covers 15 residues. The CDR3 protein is CASSRRGTVSYTQYF. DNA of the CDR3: TGTGCCAGCAGTCGCAGAGGGACCGTCTCTTATACGCAGTATTTT.